The clone carrying this T cell receptor beta chain was counted ten times or more. These data are taken from a study of regulatory T cells in long-lasting Graves disease. Across the whole study: Over 5 years on antithyroid drugs plus positive TSH receptor antibodies marked Graves' disease as persistent.

As to time point: persistent/refractory GD, antithyroid drugs over 5 years with positive TRAb. The TCR library was made from RNA that had been extracted from PBMCs in TRIzol. Each of the patients was recruited from an endocrinology department situated in Xi'an, China. EDTA tubes received about 9.2 milliliters of collected peripheral blood. CDR3-region Arm-PCR and iRepertoire HTBI primers produced the TCR beta libraries. In the study's own analysis: Across all samples, about 60 TRBV segments and roughly 14 TRBJ segments were identified. TCRdb re-analysed the multiplex PCR reads in MiXCR, keeping a single row per CDR3 protein. TCRdb's processing, not the authors', yielded these V and J calls. Seen here are roughly 400,000 distinct CDR3 sequences, around 21% observed once, and the top ten hold less than 25%. This CDR3 contains 16 residues. Germline trimming cut 1 base from V and 4 bases from J; bases unmatched to any gene: 3. Germline CDR1 reads SGHTA; CDR2 reads FQGNSA.

The receptor was derived from a female donor with Graves disease. The gene calls are TRBV7-2 and TRBJ2-7; TRBD2 matches at 14 bases. This sample comprised peripheral blood mononuclear cells (PBMCs), obtained when the disease was refractory, from a patient treated with antithyroid drugs. The DNA for the CDR3 is TGTGCCAGCAGCTTAGACAGGACTAGCGGGAGGTACGAGCAGTACTTC. It encodes CASSLDRTSGRYEQYF. Full variable domain (remainder filled in from reference TRBV7-2 and TRBJ2-7): GAGVSQSPSNKVTEKGKDVELRCDPISGHTALYWYRQSLGQGLEFLIYFQGNSAPDKSGLPSDRFSAERTGGSVSTLTIQRTQQEDSAVYLCASSLDRTSGRYEQYFGPGTRLTVT.